Ten or more counts support the clone carrying this T cell receptor (beta chain). What it recognizes is unknown. Researchers drew blood RNA from unsorted whole blood and extracted germline DNA as well. A constant-region primer primed TCR beta cDNA synthesis from roughly 500 ng of total RNA. A slightly modified ARM-PCR protocol with three nested multiplex PCR rounds produced these TCR beta libraries. Amplification in the first two PCR rounds was performed using TRBV1-TRBV30 forward primers and a C-beta reverse primer for approximately 10 cycles each. TCRdb re-called the multiplex PCR reads through MiXCR, storing one row per CDR3 protein. The data contain 300,000 to 400,000 distinct CDR3 sequences, about two thirds of them singletons. The germline V gene has CDR1 ENHRY and CDR2 SYGVKD. The CDR3 extends over 12 amino acids. Trimming pared 3 bases from V and 2 bases from J, leaving 2 bases between. The record originates from a study of tumor-infiltrating lymphocytes in primary liver carcinoma. Across the whole study: Patients' primary liver carcinoma was surgically resected. All patients, whether men or women, fell within 30 to 69 years of age. Study-wide points: The 250 largest clones made up significantly more of tumor than blood repertoires (p = 0.039). Tumor-adjacent and tumor-blood pairs shared less of their repertoires than tumor region pairs shared.

The TCR comes from a middle-aged man with primary liver carcinoma and hepatitis B virus infection. V usage is TRBV10-3 and J usage is TRBJ1-3; D gene uncertain. The sequenced material came from peripheral blood. The CDR3 protein is CAISDTGNTIYF. The CDR3 nucleotides read TGTGCCATCAGTGACACTGGAAACACCATATATTTT.